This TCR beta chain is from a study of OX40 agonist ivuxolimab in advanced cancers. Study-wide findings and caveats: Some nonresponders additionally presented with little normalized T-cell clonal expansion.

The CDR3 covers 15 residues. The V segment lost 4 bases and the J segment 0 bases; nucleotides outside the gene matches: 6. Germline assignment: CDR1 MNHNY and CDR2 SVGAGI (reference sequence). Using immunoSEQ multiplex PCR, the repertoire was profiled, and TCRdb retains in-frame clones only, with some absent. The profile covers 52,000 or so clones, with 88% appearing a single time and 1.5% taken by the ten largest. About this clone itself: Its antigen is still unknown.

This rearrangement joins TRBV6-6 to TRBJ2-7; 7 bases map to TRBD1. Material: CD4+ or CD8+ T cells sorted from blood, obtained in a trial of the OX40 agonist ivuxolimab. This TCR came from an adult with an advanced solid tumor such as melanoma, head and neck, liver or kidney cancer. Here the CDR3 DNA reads TGTGCCAGCAGTTCCACAGGGGCTAACTCCTACGAGCAGTACTTC. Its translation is CASSSTGANSYEQYF.